What follows describes a single T cell receptor (beta chain). What it recognizes is unknown. Trimming pared 7 bases from V and 11 bases from J, leaving 11 bases between. There are 11 residues in the CDR3. The germline gives CDR1 SNHLY, CDR2 FYNNEI. Sequenced by immunoSEQ multiplex PCR; TCRdb stores in-frame clones only, minus some. The data hold under 95,000 clones, with 90% observed a single time. The data are from a study of T cell responses to AZD1222 COVID-19 vaccine. Findings of the study overall: The breadth and depth of Spike-specific TCRs increased once two AZD1222 doses had been given. Donors skewed white British and female; clonal diversity was possibly underestimated.

The receptor's source is an adult in good health. Material: peripheral blood, obtained on day 0 of AZD1222 vaccination. The V gene is TRBV2, the J gene TRBJ1-4, with D tentatively TRBD1 (5 bases). The CDR3 protein is CASTEGYKLFF. The CDR3 nucleotides are TGTGCCAGCACCGAGGGGTATAAACTGTTTTTT.